These 10 T cell receptor beta chains were all obtained from the same sample, sequenced in a study of shared clonotypes between healthy human individuals. Clones were sequenced by immunoSEQ multiplex PCR, and TCRdb holds only the in-frame ones, with some missing. There are about 1.1 million clones in the sample; 78% occur only once, and under 0.8% lies in the top ten. The sample consisted of memory CD4+ T cells from PBMCs. The subset here: CD45RA-negative fraction. The receptors originated from a man between 18 and 29 years old in good health. Some clones in this sample may be carry-over from other donors' samples.

CDR3 protein: CASSLLTGESSYEQYF. CDR3 in DNA: TGTGCCAGCAGTTTACTGACAGGGGAAAGCTCCTACGAGCAGTACTTC. This rearrangement joins TRBV28 to TRBJ2-7; 8 bases are shared with TRBD1. The V segment lost 2 bases and the J segment 0 bases; nucleotides outside the gene matches: 6. The CDR3 contains 16 residues. Germline CDR1 is MDHEN and CDR2 is SYDVKM.

This chain uses TRBV7-3 with TRBJ1-2; D unresolved. The CDR3 runs to 13 residues. The V and J ends lost 6 bases and 0 bases respectively, with 8 bases between them. Looked up from germline, CDR1 is SGHTA and CDR2 is FQGTGA. The CDR3 sequence is CASREGANYGYTF. Here the CDR3 DNA reads TGTGCCAGCAGGGAGGGAGCTAACTATGGCTACACCTTC.

The V gene is TRBV28, the J gene TRBJ1-1, with D tentatively TRBD1 (5 bases). CDR1 and CDR2 from the germline V gene are MDHEN and SYDVKM. With 2 bases removed from V and 4 bases from J, the gap between germline ends came to 11 bases. This CDR3 spans 14 amino acids. The CDR3 bases are TGTGCCAGCAGTTTAAAGGGGAGACTCACTGAAGCTTTCTTT. Translating gives CASSLKGRLTEAFF.

This clone showed up just once. The chain couples TRBV28 to TRBJ2-6; D is unclear. V was clipped by 6 bases and J by 5 bases, with 11 bases between them. Germline V gene data show CDR1 as MDHEN and CDR2 as SYDVKM. The length of the CDR3 is 14 residues. The CDR3 region is CASRDAVRANVLTF. CDR3 in DNA: TGTGCCAGCAGGGACGCAGTTAGGGCCAACGTCCTGACTTTC.

The J gene is TRBJ2-7, the V gene TRBV30; D is unclear. In germline, CDR1 is GTSNPN, CDR2 SVGIG (reference sequence). The CDR3 sequence is 11 residues long. The ends were cut back, 2 bases at V and 6 bases at J, with 8 bases in the middle. CDR3 residues: CAWSPRGEQYF. CDR3 DNA sequence: TGTGCCTGGAGTCCAAGAGGCGAGCAGTACTTC.

This clone was seen repeatedly, ten times or more. This rearrangement joins TRBV29-1 to TRBJ2-3, with 10 bases lining up with TRBD2. The CDR3 has 15 residues. With 6 bases clipped from V and 3 bases from J, the junction kept 9 bases outside the gene matches. The germline V gene encodes CDR1 SQVTM and CDR2 ANQGSEA. CDR3 sequence reads: CSVTLAGAGTDTQYF. The DNA for the CDR3 is TGCAGCGTGACGCTAGCGGGAGCGGGTACAGATACGCAGTATTTT.

The chain links TRBV4-2 to TRBJ2-2; 8 positions match TRBD2. The CDR3 totals 16 residues. V lost 4 bases, J lost 7 bases, and 11 bases stayed unmatched. CDR1 and CDR2 (germline): LGHNA, YNFKEQ. Written as DNA, the CDR3 is TGTGCCAGCAGCCCCCGGAGTAGCGGGATTAACGGGGAGCTGTTTTTT. Protein product: CASSPRSSGINGELFF.

The chain links TRBV4-1 to TRBJ1-2; D possibly corresponds to TRBD1 (5 bases). This CDR3 spans 18 amino acids. Per the germline V gene, CDR1 is MGHRA and CDR2 is YSYEKL. V lost 2 bases and J 2 bases, leaving 21 bases between the germline ends. In DNA, the CDR3 is TGCGCCAGCAGCCAAAGGGCTCAGGGAGGGAGGGAGAACTATGGCTACACCTTC. It codes for CASSQRAQGGRENYGYTF.

The CDR3 is CASSGGGRTYNEQFF. CDR3 DNA sequence: TGCGCCAGCAGCGGAGGGGGTAGGACCTACAATGAGCAGTTCTTC. The J gene is TRBJ2-1, the V gene TRBV5-1; D assignment may be TRBD1 or TRBD2 (6 bases each). The germline V gene has CDR1 SGHRS and CDR2 YFSETQ. The V end was cut by 4 bases, the J end by 2 bases, with 13 bases between. The CDR3 runs to 15 residues.

This clone was seen a handful of times. The chain uses TRBV28 and TRBJ1-5; TRBD1 matches 7 bases. The CDR3 has 15 amino acids. CDR1 is MDHEN, CDR2 SYDVKM, per germline. The ends lost 6 bases at V and 9 bases at J; junction bases unmatched: 14. The CDR3 protein is CASSKLSQGMGPQHF. The CDR3 DNA reads as TGTGCCAGCAGCAAACTCTCACAGGGGATGGGGCCCCAGCATTTT.